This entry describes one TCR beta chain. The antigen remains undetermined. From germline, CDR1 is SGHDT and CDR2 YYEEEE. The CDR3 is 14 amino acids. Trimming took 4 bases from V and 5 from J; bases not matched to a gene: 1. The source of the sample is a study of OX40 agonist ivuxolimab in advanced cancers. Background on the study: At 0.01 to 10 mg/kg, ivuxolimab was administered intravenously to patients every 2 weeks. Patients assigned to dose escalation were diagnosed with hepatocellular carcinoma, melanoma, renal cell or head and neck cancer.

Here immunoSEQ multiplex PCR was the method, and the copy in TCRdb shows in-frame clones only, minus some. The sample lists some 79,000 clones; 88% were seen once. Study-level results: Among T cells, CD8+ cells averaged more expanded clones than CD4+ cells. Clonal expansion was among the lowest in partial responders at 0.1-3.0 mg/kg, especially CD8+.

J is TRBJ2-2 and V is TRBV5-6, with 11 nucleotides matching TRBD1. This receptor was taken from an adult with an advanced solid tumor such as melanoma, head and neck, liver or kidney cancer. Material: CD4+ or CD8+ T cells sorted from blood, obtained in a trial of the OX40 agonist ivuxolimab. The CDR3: CASSGTGGTGELFF. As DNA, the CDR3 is TGTGCCAGCAGCGGGACAGGGGGGACCGGGGAGCTGTTTTTT.